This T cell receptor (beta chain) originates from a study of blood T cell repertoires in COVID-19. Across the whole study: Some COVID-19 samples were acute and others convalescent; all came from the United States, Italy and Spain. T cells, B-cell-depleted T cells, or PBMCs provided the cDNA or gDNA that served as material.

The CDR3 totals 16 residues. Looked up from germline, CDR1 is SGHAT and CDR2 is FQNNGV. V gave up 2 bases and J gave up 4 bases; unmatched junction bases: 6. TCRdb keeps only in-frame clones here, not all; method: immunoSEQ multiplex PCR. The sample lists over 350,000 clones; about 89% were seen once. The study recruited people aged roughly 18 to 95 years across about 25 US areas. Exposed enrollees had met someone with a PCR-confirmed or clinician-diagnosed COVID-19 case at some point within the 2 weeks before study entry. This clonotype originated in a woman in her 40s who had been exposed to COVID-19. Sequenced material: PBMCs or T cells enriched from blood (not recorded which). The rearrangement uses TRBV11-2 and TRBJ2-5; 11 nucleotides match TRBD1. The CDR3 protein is CASSLRWGQGGETQYF. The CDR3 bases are TGTGCCAGCAGCTTACGCTGGGGACAGGGGGGAGAGACCCAGTACTTC.